This T cell receptor beta chain was found in a study of identical twins. Broader study findings: Excess twin sharing in beta out-of-frame sequences was weaker. Researchers caution that invariant MAIT and iNKT cells could partly confound zero-insertion analyses.

Each CDR3 protein gets one entry after TCRdb re-called the 5' RACE reads with MiXCR. The sample has roughly 770,000 distinct CDR3 sequences; roughly 18% are singletons. This clonotype was seen a handful of times. The antigen is unknown. This same sample was also taken into another study, of T cells expressing NK-cell markers. From that report: A handful of donors had dominant NKG2C+ clonotypes that comprised about 1.0-7.5% of their CD8+ T cells. Among a few donors, these clonotypes also ranked first in the CD3+CD56-NKG2C+ fraction.

The sequencing input was PBMCs. The clonotype comes from a woman under 30 in good health.

The CDR3: CASSSTGGGSYNEQFF. In DNA form, the CDR3 reads TGTGCCAGCAGTTCCACCGGCGGGGGCTCCTACAATGAGCAGTTCTTC. This chain links TRBV6-5 with TRBJ2-1; 7 nucleotides align to TRBD2. The CDR3 has 16 residues. J gave up 0 bases and V 4 bases, and 6 bases lay outside the gene matches. Germline V gene data show CDR1 as MNHEY and CDR2 as SVGAGI.